This TCR beta chain originates from a study of T cells expressing NK-cell markers. TCRdb processed the 5' RACE reads again and assigns one entry to each CDR3 protein, with no DNA. The sample data list hundreds of thousands of distinct CDR3 sequences. Germline V gene data show CDR1 as DFQATT and CDR2 as SNEGSKA (reference sequence). The CDR3 runs to 16 residues. This TCR derives from a man between 18 and 29 years old in good health. The chain combines TRBV20-1 with TRBJ2-1. The sequenced sample consisted of blood T cells: a sorted CD56 or NKG2C T cell subset, CD4+ or CD8+ T cells, or bulk PBMC T cells (not recorded which). This chain's CDR3 is CSARDIMGSFYNEQFF.